Listed here are 8 T cell receptor beta chains from one sample, sequenced in a study of control samples from healthy donors and cancer patients. Some clones are missing from TCRdb's copy, which holds only in-frame ones; the method was immunoSEQ multiplex PCR. The table records about 140,000 clones, 70% to 90% of them present only once. The source material was blood. These receptors were obtained from a man aged 18 to 35 in good health.

The chain employs TRBV4-1 and TRBJ1-2; D might be TRBD1 (5 bases). Trimming shortened V by 0 bases and J by 12 bases, and 11 bases separated the two germline ends. The CDR3 length is 12 residues. Germline V gene data show CDR1 as MGHRA and CDR2 as YSYEKL. CDR3 nucleotide sequence: TGCGCCAGCAGCCAAGAGGGGGGTCTTCACACCTTC. Protein: CASSQEGGLHTF.

The chain links TRBV5-8 to TRBJ2-7; D may correspond to TRBD1 or TRBD2 (5 bases each). This CDR3 comprises 14 residues. Per the germline V gene, CDR1 is SGHTS and CDR2 is YDEGEE. V lost 0 bases and J lost 5, with 12 bases in between. The CDR3, as DNA: TGTGCCAGCAGCTTGGCCTACGGGGCGGACGAGCAGTACTTC. It encodes CASSLAYGADEQYF.

This chain connects TRBV7-9 to TRBJ2-2; D ambiguous. The V and J ends lost 8 bases and 1 base respectively, with 5 bases between them. The germline CDR1 and CDR2 sequences are SEHNR and FQNEAQ (reference sequence). The CDR3 extends over 12 amino acids. The CDR3: CASRGNTGELFF. CDR3 nucleotide sequence: TGTGCCAGCCGCGGGAACACCGGGGAGCTGTTTTTT.

The chain uses TRBV11-2 and TRBJ2-2; a weak D match, TRBD1 (6 bases). The germline CDR1 and CDR2 sequences are SGHAT and FQNNGV. The CDR3 runs 17 residues. V dropped 6 bases and J dropped 0 bases, with 17 bases sitting between them. For the CDR3, the DNA is TGTGCCAGCAGACCCCTTACAGGGTCCGCGAACACCGGGGAGCTGTTTTTT. It encodes CASRPLTGSANTGELFF. Looking up the rest from reference TRBV11-2 and TRBJ2-2 gives the full variable domain: EAGVAQSPRYKIIEKRQSVAFWCNPISGHATLYWYQQILGQGPKLLIQFQNNGVVDDSQLPKDRFSAERLKGVDSTLKIQPAKLEDSAVYLCASRPLTGSANTGELFFGEGSRLTVL.

The rearrangement links TRBV4-1 to TRBJ1-6, with 7 positions matching TRBD1. The CDR3 length is 18 residues. The V gene end was trimmed by 4 bases and the J gene end by 7 bases; junction bases not matched to a gene: 16. Germline CDR1 reads MGHRA; CDR2 reads YSYEKL. This CDR3 is CASSREPGVQGENSPLHF. In nucleotides, the CDR3 is TGCGCCAGCAGCCGCGAACCGGGGGTCCAGGGGGAAAATTCACCCCTCCACTTT.

The gene calls are TRBV9 and TRBJ1-2; TRBD1 aligns across 7 bases. Unmatched junction bases numbered 9, after V lost 0 bases and J lost 1 base. This CDR3 spans 17 amino acids. Germline V gene lookup returns CDR1 SGDLS and CDR2 YYNGEE. The CDR3 nucleotides read TGTGCCAGCAGCGTAGGACATAGGGGGCGCGATAACTATGGCTACACCTTC. Encoded protein: CASSVGHRGRDNYGYTF.

J is TRBJ2-7 and V is TRBV12-3 or TRBV12-4; 8 bases align to TRBD1. CDR3 size: 13 residues. With V trimmed by 3 bases and J by 5 bases, 3 bases remained unmatched. CDR3 amino acids: CASSLDRDHEQYF. The CDR3 region has the DNA TGTGCCAGCAGTTTGGACAGGGACCACGAGCAGTACTTC.

J is TRBJ1-5 and V is TRBV27; D remains unclear. This CDR3 comprises 13 residues. Germline CDR1 reads MNHEY; CDR2 reads SMNVEV (reference sequence). V was cut by 2 bases and J by 6 bases, with 8 bases left in between. The CDR3 sequence: CASSLRWGQPQHF. Here the CDR3 DNA reads TGTGCCAGCAGTTTACGGTGGGGTCAGCCCCAGCATTTT.